The source of this T cell receptor (beta chain) is a study of early T cells in non-severe SARS-CoV-2 infection (dated by TCRdb to the early 2020s). A note on the overall study: Because TCR sequencing was done on bulk RNA from unsorted whole blood, the alpha and beta chains could not be paired.

Receptor libraries were prepared by 5' RACE. Sequenced on a NextSeq 500. To correct for sequencing error and PCR bias, the TCR library protocol tagged individual cDNA molecules with unique molecular identifiers. Both TCR alpha and beta chains were sequenced, and tight co-correlation was observed between alpha and beta sequence abundances in each sample. As for how the authors treated the data: Decombinator V4 was used to perform V gene, J gene and CDR3 annotation of TCR sequences. TCRs were defined as expanded if a significant change between any two time points was detected under a Poisson model with p below 0.0001. Abundances of TCRs were expressed as counts per million after normalisation to the total number of TCRs sequenced in each sample. TRAV1-2 paired with TRAJ12, TRAJ20 or TRAJ33 defined MAIT TCRs, while TRAV10 paired with TRAJ18 defined iNKT TCRs. VDJdb, accessed 1 November 2021, was searched for CMV, EBV and SARS-CoV-2 annotated TCRs, excluding TCRs annotated for multiple antigens. TCRdb's own reprocessing of the public reads used fastp at Q25 and MiXCR and kept productive beta chains. Identical CDR3 proteins give one entry, which carries the most common genes and DNA. The V and J calls here are based on TCRdb, not the publication. The sample profile shows more than 25,000 distinct CDR3 sequences; around 4.4% of them were found once. The ten largest make up 9.5% to 13% of the sample.

With respect to this clonotype: Its specific antigen is unknown. No much larger clone exists at a distance of one base, and base qualities are not known.

Set within a cohort of healthcare workers in London, UK, this nested case-control study involved weekly PCR testing of nasopharyngeal swabs along with blood sampling. Healthcare workers were recruited between 23 and 31 March 2020, during the week of the UK lockdown, and were followed weekly for up to about 15 weeks. General conclusions and limits of the study: Matching against VDJdb was skewed toward anti-spike CD8 responses, likely underestimated virus-specific expansions, and missed private and CD4 specificities.

The CDR3 sequence holds 16 residues, the cysteine and phenylalanine included. Only the CDR3 part of the read is kept: 48 bases, read in frame from the first base. The junction shows trimming of 5 bases on V and 1 base on J, and the gene matches do not reach 10 bases of it. Based on the germline V gene (reference sequence), the CDR1 and CDR2 sequences are MNHEY and SMNVEV. Sequenced input: whole blood. This clonotype originated in an adult who was a healthcare worker with PCR-confirmed SARS-CoV-2 infection or an uninfected control (not recorded which). The rearrangement combines TRBV27 with TRBJ1-2; TRBD1 matches 7 bases in the middle. The nucleotide sequence reads as follows: TGTGCCAGCAGTATACGAGAAGGACAGGTTAACTATGGCTACACCTTC. Its protein reads: CASSIREGQVNYGYTF.